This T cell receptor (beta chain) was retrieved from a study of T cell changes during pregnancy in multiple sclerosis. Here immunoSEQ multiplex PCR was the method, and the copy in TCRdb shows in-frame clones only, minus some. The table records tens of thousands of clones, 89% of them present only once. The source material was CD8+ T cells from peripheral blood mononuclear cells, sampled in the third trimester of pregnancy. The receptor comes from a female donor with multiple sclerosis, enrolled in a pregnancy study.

The DNA of the CDR3 is TGTGCCAGCAGCTTCGGGACAGAGCAAGTTTACGAGCAGTACTTC. It translates to CASSFGTEQVYEQYF. This sequence joins TRBV7-6 and TRBJ2-7; 7 bases map to TRBD1. CDR3 length: 15 residues. V trimming: 3 bases; J trimming: 4 bases; junction bases outside the gene matches: 9. Germline CDR1 SGHVS, CDR2 FNYEAQ.